A single count supports the clone carrying this T cell receptor (beta chain). Antigen unknown. The CDR3 is 15 amino acids. CDR1 SGHDT and CDR2 YYEEEE come from the germline V gene. V lost 7 bases and J lost 2; bases outside the gene matches: 11. The data derive from a study of cytomegalovirus exposure and HLA in healthy donors. Study details: Drawn from HLA-typed donors, about 82 million unique TCRs were held in an early data release.

Both 60 Vbeta primers and 13 Jbeta primers went into the PCR. Some clones are missing from TCRdb's copy, which holds only in-frame ones; the method was immunoSEQ multiplex PCR. The top ten hold about 2.3% of the sample, which has fewer than 350,000 clones, roughly 90% seen once. Findings and limits, study-wide: Sequences of the TCR beta chain were said to predict the HLA-A and HLA-B alleles of most subjects accurately. Among the sequence variants, a highly shared cluster was likely an artifact of sequencing. Cytomegalovirus status, reportedly, was diagnosed with high specificity and sensitivity by the classifier.

Source material: PBMCs. This receptor was identified in a woman aged 18-29 years in good health and CMV-seronegative. The rearrangement uses TRBV5-6 and TRBJ1-2; 7 bases are a match to TRBD1. The CDR3: CASLGTEGQNYGYTF. CDR3 DNA: TGTGCCAGCTTAGGCACCGAGGGACAGAACTATGGCTACACCTTC.